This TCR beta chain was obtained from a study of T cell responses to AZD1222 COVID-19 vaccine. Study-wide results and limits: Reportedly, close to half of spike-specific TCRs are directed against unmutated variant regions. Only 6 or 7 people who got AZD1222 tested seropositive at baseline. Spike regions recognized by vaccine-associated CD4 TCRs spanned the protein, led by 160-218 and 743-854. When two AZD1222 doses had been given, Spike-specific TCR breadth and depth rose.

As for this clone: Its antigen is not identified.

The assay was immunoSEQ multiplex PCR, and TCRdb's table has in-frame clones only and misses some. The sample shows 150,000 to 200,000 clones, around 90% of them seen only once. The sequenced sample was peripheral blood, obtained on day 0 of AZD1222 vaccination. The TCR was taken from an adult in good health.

The CDR3: CASSLDGQGEKLFF. The DNA for the CDR3 is TGTGCCAGCAGCTTGGATGGACAGGGGGAAAAACTGTTTTTT. This rearrangement joins TRBV5-6 to TRBJ1-4; 9 bases are a match to TRBD1. CDR3 size: 14 residues. V gave up 0 bases and J gave up 8 bases; unmatched junction bases: 2. CDR1 and CDR2 (germline): SGHDT, YYEEEE.